The rows below give T cell receptor beta chains drawn from one sample of a study of metastatic and nonmetastatic thyroid tumors. Using MiXCR, TCRdb re-called clones from the PCR reads. Counted here are 20,000 to 25,000 clones, about 14% occurring once; the ten biggest clones make up about two fifths. Sequencing was performed on blood. These receptors originate from a female donor with papillary thyroid cancer or a benign thyroid nodule (not recorded which). Some clones in this sample may be carry-over from other donors' samples. CDR3s include the opening cysteine and the closing phenylalanine or tryptophan. A D gene is named only where the DNA matches it firmly. Only some rows state a clone size, as once, few, many or a class for expanded clones.

D: TRBD2; J: TRBJ2-5; size: many; V: TRBV3-1; CDR3: CASSQGGETQYF; DNA: TGTGCCAGCAGCCAGGGGGGGGAGACCCAGTACTTC
D: .; J: TRBJ2-7; size: many; V: TRBV5-1; CDR3: CASSQDSYEQYF; DNA: TGCGCCAGCAGCCAGGACAGCTACGAGCAGTACTTC
D: TRBD2; J: TRBJ2-7; size: many; V: TRBV15; CDR3: CATSRDYPSGSYEQYF; DNA: TGTGCCACCAGCAGAGATTACCCTAGCGGGAGCTACGAGCAGTACTTC
D: TRBD1; J: TRBJ2-1; size: many; V: TRBV11-2; CDR3: CASIRQGSYNEQFF; DNA: TGTGCCAGCATACGACAGGGTTCATACAATGAGCAGTTCTTC
D: .; J: TRBJ2-1; size: .; V: TRBV20-1; CDR3: CSARVPRGSSYNAQFF; DNA: TGCAGTGCTAGAGTCCCTCGCGGGTCCTCCTACAATGCGCAGTTCTTC
D: .; J: TRBJ1-5; size: many; V: TRBV3-1; CDR3: CASSQGNQPQHF; DNA: TGTGCCAGCAGCCAAGGTAATCAGCCCCAGCATTTT
D: TRBD1; J: TRBJ2-5; size: many; V: TRBV20-1; CDR3: CSWKGAETQYF; DNA: TGCAGTTGGAAGGGGGCGGAGACCCAGTACTTC
D: .; J: TRBJ1-1; size: few; V: TRBV6-1; CDR3: CASSEQSTLEAFF; DNA: TGTGCCAGCAGTGAACAGTCGACACTGGAAGCTTTCTTT
D: .; J: TRBJ2-7; size: many; V: TRBV19; CDR3: CASSRQGGSYEQYF; DNA: TGTGCCAGTAGTCGACAGGGAGGCTCCTACGAGCAGTACTTC
D: .; J: TRBJ1-1; size: many; V: TRBV5-8; CDR3: CASLPGHLMNTEAFF; DNA: TGTGCCAGCCTACCGGGACACCTCATGAACACTGAAGCTTTCTTT
D: TRBD1; J: TRBJ1-5; size: many; V: TRBV7-9; CDR3: CASSYAGGPNQPQHF; DNA: TGTGCCAGCAGCTACGCAGGGGGCCCCAATCAGCCCCAGCATTTT
D: TRBD2; J: TRBJ2-1; size: .; V: TRBV20-1; CDR3: CSASLITSGGYNEQFF; DNA: TGCAGTGCTAGCCTGATTACTAGCGGGGGATACAATGAGCAGTTCTTC
D: TRBD1; J: TRBJ2-1; size: many; V: TRBV24-1; CDR3: CATSDSAPQGAAYNEQFF; DNA: TGTGCCACCAGTGATTCGGCGCCGCAGGGGGCTGCCTACAATGAGCAGTTCTTC
D: .; J: TRBJ2-2; size: many; V: TRBV2; CDR3: CASRVGGDPGELFF; DNA: TGTGCCAGCAGGGTTGGGGGTGACCCCGGGGAGCTGTTTTTT
D: .; J: TRBJ2-3; size: many; V: TRBV27; CDR3: CASSFQPGTYSTDTQYF; DNA: TGTGCCAGCAGCTTCCAACCCGGGACCTATAGCACAGATACGCAGTATTTT
D: .; J: TRBJ2-7; size: .; V: TRBV9; CDR3: CASSTRQGGLYEQYF; DNA: TGTGCCAGCAGCACCCGCCAGGGGGGACTTTACGAGCAGTACTTC
D: TRBD2; J: TRBJ2-1; size: .; V: TRBV7-2; CDR3: CASSLALAGGLTYNEQFF; DNA: TGTGCCAGCAGCTTAGCACTAGCGGGGGGGCTGACCTACAATGAGCAGTTCTTC
D: .; J: TRBJ2-7; size: .; V: TRBV7-2; CDR3: CASSPLSSYEQYF; DNA: TGTGCCAGCAGCCCTCTATCGAGCTACGAGCAGTACTTC
D: .; J: TRBJ2-7; size: many; V: TRBV28; CDR3: CASSSMYEQYF; DNA: TGTGCCAGCAGTTCCATGTACGAGCAGTACTTC